The present TCR beta chain was sequenced within a study of CD8 T cells in ankylosing spondylitis. Germline V gene sequence: CDR1 SGHAT, CDR2 FQNNGV. With 8 bases removed from V and 0 bases from J, the gap between germline ends came to 11 bases. CDR3 size: 13 residues. Generation of TCR beta libraries employed quantitative 5'-RACE incorporating molecular barcodes. TCRdb analysed the 5' RACE reads with MiXCR anew, one entry per CDR3 protein. This sample yields more than 150,000 distinct CDR3 sequences, of which roughly 13% are seen a single time; 16% belongs to the top ten. This clonotype was observed a few times.

Input material: blood, either unsorted or a sorted T cell fraction (not recorded which). The V call is TRBV11-2, the J call TRBJ2-7, with D maybe TRBD2 (6 bases). This receptor was identified in a male donor with ankylosing spondylitis or in good health (not recorded which). The CDR3 nucleotides read TGTGCCAGCCTAACGGGGGACTCCTACGAGCAGTACTTC. This sequence encodes CASLTGDSYEQYF.